A single sample gave rise to the 2 T cell receptor beta chains below, sequenced in a study of identifying expanded T cells in peripheral blood. Sequencing was performed with immunoSEQ multiplex PCR; in TCRdb, only in-frame clones are kept and a portion is missing. The sample lists about 52,000 clones, approximately 79% occurring once. The specimen was blood. Receptors originate from a person aged 18-70 years in good health.

The rearrangement joins TRBV6-1 to TRBJ1-5, with D tentatively TRBD1 (6 bases). The germline V gene encodes CDR1 MNHNS and CDR2 SASEGT. This CDR3 is 15 amino acids long. V lost 6 bases to trimming and J lost 4 bases, with 16 bases between them. The CDR3 reads CASSVWTGTNQPQHF. In nucleotides, the CDR3 is TGTGCCAGCAGCGTATGGACCGGGACAAATCAGCCCCAGCATTTT.

CDR3 nucleotides: TGTGCCAGCAGTAAACAGCCCCCCTCTGGAAACACCATATATTTT. Translating it yields CASSKQPPSGNTIYF. This chain joins TRBV25-1 and TRBJ1-3; D gene ambiguous. Germline values: CDR1 MGHDK, CDR2 SYGVNS. This CDR3 is built from 15 residues. Trimming removed 5 bases at V and 0 bases at J, with 11 bases between. The full variable domain, with the rest looked up from reference TRBV25-1 and TRBJ1-3, is EADIYQTPRYLVIGTGKKITLECSQTMGHDKMYWYQQDPGMELHLIHYSYGVNSTEKGDLSSESTVSRIRTEHFPLTLESARPSHTSQYLCASSKQPPSGNTIYFGEGSWLTVV.